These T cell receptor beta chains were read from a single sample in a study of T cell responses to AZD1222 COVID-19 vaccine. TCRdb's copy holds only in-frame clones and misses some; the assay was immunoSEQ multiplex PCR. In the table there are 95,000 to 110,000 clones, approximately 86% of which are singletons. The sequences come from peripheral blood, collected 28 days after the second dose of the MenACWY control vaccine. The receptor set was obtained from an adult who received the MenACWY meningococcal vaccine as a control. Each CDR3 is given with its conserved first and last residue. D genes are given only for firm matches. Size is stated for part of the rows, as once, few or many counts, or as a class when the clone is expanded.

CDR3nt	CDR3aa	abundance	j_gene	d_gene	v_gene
TGCGCCAGCAGCCAAGATTGGGCAGGGTCGGGTGAAAAACTGTTTTTT	CASSQDWAGSGEKLFF	NA	TRBJ1-4	NA	TRBV4-3
TGTGCCAGCACTCCGATCGGGTGGCAGGGGAACTCCGGGGAGCTGTTTTTT	CASTPIGWQGNSGELFF	few	TRBJ2-2	NA	TRBV7-9
TGTGCCACCAGCAGAGATATCCAGGGCGGGAACACCGGGGAGCTGTTTTTT	CATSRDIQGGNTGELFF	NA	TRBJ2-2	NA	TRBV15
TGTGCCAGCAGTGAAGAAGCGGGGGGGCACAATGAGCAGTTCTTC	CASSEEAGGHNEQFF	NA	TRBJ2-1	TRBD2	TRBV2
TGTGCCAGCAGTAGGGGGGTGGGTTCTCGCGGCTACACCTTC	CASSRGVGSRGYTF	NA	TRBJ1-2	NA	TRBV6-5
TGCGCCAGCAGCCAAGATGGGGCAGGGTACAACCGCTATGGCTACACCTTC	CASSQDGAGYNRYGYTF	NA	TRBJ1-2	NA	TRBV4-1
TGTGCCAGCACCTCGGGACTGGGTGAAGCTTTCTTT	CASTSGLGEAFF	few	TRBJ1-1	NA	TRBV12-3/TRBV12-4
TGTGCCAGCAGTTATATGGGACAGGGTATTGAGCCCCAGCATTTT	CASSYMGQGIEPQHF	once	TRBJ1-5	TRBD1	TRBV2
TGTGCAAGTCGCTGCAATGAGCAGTTCTTC	CASRCNEQFF	NA	TRBJ2-1	NA	TRBV12-2
TGTGCCATCAGTTTACAGGGACAGACTCAGCCCCAGCATTTT	CAISLQGQTQPQHF	NA	TRBJ1-5	TRBD1	TRBV10-3
TGTGCCAGCAGTGACCGCCGGGAATGGAGGGGTATCGGGAACGAGCAGTACTTC	CASSDRREWRGIGNEQYF	few	TRBJ2-7	NA	TRBV2
TGTGCCTGTCGTCCGGGACAGGGGGACTATCAGCCCCAGCATTTT	CACRPGQGDYQPQHF	few	TRBJ1-5	TRBD1	TRBV30
TGCGCCAGCAATTCCGGACTGAACTACGAGCAGTACTTC	CASNSGLNYEQYF	NA	TRBJ2-7	NA	TRBV10-2
TGCGCCAGCAGCGAACCCCCCGGTGTTACGGGAAGATATGGCTACACCTTC	CASSEPPGVTGRYGYTF	few	TRBJ1-2	NA	TRBV5-1
TGTGCCACCAGCAGAGGACGGCAAAACTATGGCTACACCTTC	CATSRGRQNYGYTF	once	TRBJ1-2	NA	TRBV15
TGTGCCAGCAGTGGTATGGGCAGTTTCACCGGGGAGCTGTTTTTT	CASSGMGSFTGELFF	NA	TRBJ2-2	NA	TRBV25-1
TGTGCCAGCAGCCAAGGCGGGCCCCAAACCCAGTATTTT	CASSQGGPQTQYF	NA	TRBJ2-3	NA	TRBV14
TGCGCCAGCAGCCAACAGACTGGGGGTGACTACGAGCAGTACTTC	CASSQQTGGDYEQYF	once	TRBJ2-7	NA	TRBV4-1
TGTGCCAGCAGTTTAGCTACAGACTATGGCTACACCTTC	CASSLATDYGYTF	NA	TRBJ1-2	NA	TRBV12-3/TRBV12-4
TGTGCCAGTACCCTCGGGACAGGGAGTGAAAAACTGTTTTTT	CASTLGTGSEKLFF	once	TRBJ1-4	TRBD1	TRBV19
TGTGCCAGCAGCTCCCAAGCGGGGGGATTCACCGGGGAGCTGTTTTTT	CASSSQAGGFTGELFF	NA	TRBJ2-2	TRBD2	TRBV7-2
TGTGCCAGCAGCTCGTCGACGCAGGGGGCGCGTTCCTACAATGAGCAGTTCTTC	CASSSSTQGARSYNEQFF	NA	TRBJ2-1	TRBD1	TRBV7-8
TGTGCCAGCAGCTTGGCGCCCGGAGAGACCCAGTACTTC	CASSLAPGETQYF	NA	TRBJ2-5	NA	TRBV5-4
TGTGCCAGCAGTGATGGGTCGGAGCAGTACTTC	CASSDGSEQYF	NA	TRBJ2-7	NA	TRBV6-1
TGTGCCAGTAGTATAGGGAACAGGGCCGAGCAGTACTTC	CASSIGNRAEQYF	NA	TRBJ2-7	NA	TRBV19
TGTGCCAGCTCACCAACTTTAGGGACAGGGGGAGCAACTAATGAAAAACTGTTTTTT	CASSPTLGTGGATNEKLFF	NA	TRBJ1-4	TRBD1	TRBV18
TGTGCCAGCAGCTTTGCAGGGTCCTCCTACGAGCAGTACTTC	CASSFAGSSYEQYF	NA	TRBJ2-7	NA	TRBV7-2
TGTGCCAGCAGTTCCCTTGGGACAGGGGATAACGAGCAGTACTTC	CASSSLGTGDNEQYF	NA	TRBJ2-7	TRBD1	TRBV27
TGTGCCAGCTCACTCGACCGGAACACTGAAGCTTTCTTT	CASSLDRNTEAFF	NA	TRBJ1-1	NA	TRBV18
TGTGCCAGCAGCTTAACGCCGACTAGCGGGGGGGCCCCGAGTAATGAGCAGTTCTTC	CASSLTPTSGGAPSNEQFF	NA	TRBJ2-1	TRBD2	TRBV11-2
TGTGCCAGCACCGCTACCCGCGGGAGTTACTATGGCTACACCTTC	CASTATRGSYYGYTF	NA	TRBJ1-2	NA	TRBV28
TGTGCCAGCAGTTTATCAATACAGGGCCTGCTCTACGAGCAGTACTTC	CASSLSIQGLLYEQYF	NA	TRBJ2-7	NA	TRBV28